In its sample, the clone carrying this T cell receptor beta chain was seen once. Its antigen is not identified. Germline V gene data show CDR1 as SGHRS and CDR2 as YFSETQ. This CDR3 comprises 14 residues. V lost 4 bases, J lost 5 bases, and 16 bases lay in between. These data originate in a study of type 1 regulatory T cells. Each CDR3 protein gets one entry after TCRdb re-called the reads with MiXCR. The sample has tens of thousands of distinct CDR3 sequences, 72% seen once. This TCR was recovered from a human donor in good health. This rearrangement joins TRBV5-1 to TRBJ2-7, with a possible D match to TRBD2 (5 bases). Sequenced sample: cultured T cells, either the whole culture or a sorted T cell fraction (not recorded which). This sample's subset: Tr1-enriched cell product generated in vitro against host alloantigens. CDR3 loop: CASSPRLGRNEQYV. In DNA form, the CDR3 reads TGCGCCAGCAGCCCGCGCTTGGGGAGAAACGAGCAGTACGTC.